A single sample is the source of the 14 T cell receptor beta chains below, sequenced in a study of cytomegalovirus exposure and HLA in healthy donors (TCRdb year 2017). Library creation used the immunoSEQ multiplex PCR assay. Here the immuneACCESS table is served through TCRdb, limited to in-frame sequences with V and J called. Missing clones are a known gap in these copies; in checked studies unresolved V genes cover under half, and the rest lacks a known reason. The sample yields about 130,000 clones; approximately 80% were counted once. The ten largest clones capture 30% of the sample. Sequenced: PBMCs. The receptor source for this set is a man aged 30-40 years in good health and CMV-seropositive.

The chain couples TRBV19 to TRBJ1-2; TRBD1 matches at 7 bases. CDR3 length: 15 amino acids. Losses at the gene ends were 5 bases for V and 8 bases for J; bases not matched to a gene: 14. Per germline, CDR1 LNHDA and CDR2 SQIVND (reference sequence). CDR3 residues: CASSLTLRQGLGYTF. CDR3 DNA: TGTGCCAGTAGTCTCACCCTTAGACAGGGTCTCGGCTACACCTTC.

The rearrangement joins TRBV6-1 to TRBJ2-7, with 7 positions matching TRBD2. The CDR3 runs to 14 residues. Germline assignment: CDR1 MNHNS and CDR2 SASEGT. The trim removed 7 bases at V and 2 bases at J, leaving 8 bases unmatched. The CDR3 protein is CASITAGRAYEQYF. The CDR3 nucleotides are TGTGCCAGCATAACGGCAGGGAGGGCCTACGAGCAGTACTTC.

For the CDR3, the DNA is TGTGCCAGCAGCGTAGAAGCTATCCGGAGCACAGATACGCAGTATTTT. Amino acid sequence: CASSVEAIRSTDTQYF. The J gene is TRBJ2-3, the V gene TRBV9; D gene uncertain. The ends were cut back, 0 bases at V and 0 bases at J, with 11 bases in the middle. There are 16 residues in the CDR3. CDR1 is SGDLS and CDR2 is YYNGEE in the germline V gene.

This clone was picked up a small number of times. The CDR3 region has the DNA TGTGCCAGCAGTAGGGGACAGTCTAACTATGGCTACACCTTC. Protein product: CASSRGQSNYGYTF. The genes are TRBV2 and TRBJ1-2; 7 bases are a match to TRBD1. The CDR3 contains 14 residues. The J segment lost 0 bases and the V segment lost 5 bases, leaving 3 bases of the junction unmatched. Germline CDR1 SNHLY, CDR2 FYNNEI.

The CDR3 loop is CASSPGGYWDSNQPQHF. For the CDR3, the DNA is TGTGCCAGCAGCCCAGGAGGGTACTGGGATAGCAATCAGCCCCAGCATTTT. J is TRBJ1-5 and V is TRBV7-9; no clear D gene. CDR3 length: 17 amino acids. The V and J ends lost 5 bases and 0 bases respectively, with 17 bases between them. Germline values: CDR1 SEHNR, CDR2 FQNEAQ (reference sequence).

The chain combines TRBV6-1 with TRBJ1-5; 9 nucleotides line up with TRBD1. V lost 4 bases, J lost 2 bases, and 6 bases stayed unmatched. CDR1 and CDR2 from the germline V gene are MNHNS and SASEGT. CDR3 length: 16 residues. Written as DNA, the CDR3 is TGTGCCAGCAGTGGATCTCGGACAGGGGGCAATCAGCCCCAGCATTTT. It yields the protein CASSGSRTGGNQPQHF.

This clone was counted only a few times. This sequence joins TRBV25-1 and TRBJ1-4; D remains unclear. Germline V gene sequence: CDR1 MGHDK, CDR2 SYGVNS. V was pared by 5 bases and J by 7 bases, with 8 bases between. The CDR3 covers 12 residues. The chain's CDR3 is CASSLYGEKLFF. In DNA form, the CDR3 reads TGTGCCAGCAGTTTGTACGGTGAAAAACTGTTTTTT.

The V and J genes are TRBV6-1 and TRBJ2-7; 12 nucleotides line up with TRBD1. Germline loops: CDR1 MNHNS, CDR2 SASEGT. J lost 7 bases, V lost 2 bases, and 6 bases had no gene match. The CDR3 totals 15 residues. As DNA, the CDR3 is TGTGCCAGCAGTGAACCCGGGACAGGGGGCCGGGAGCAGTACTTC. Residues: CASSEPGTGGREQYF.

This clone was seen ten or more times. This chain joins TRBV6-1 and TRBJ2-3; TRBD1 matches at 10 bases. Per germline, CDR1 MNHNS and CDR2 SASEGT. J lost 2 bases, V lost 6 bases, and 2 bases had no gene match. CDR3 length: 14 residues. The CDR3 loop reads CASRDRGLTDTQYF. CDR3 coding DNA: TGTGCCAGCAGAGACAGGGGGCTCACAGATACGCAGTATTTT.

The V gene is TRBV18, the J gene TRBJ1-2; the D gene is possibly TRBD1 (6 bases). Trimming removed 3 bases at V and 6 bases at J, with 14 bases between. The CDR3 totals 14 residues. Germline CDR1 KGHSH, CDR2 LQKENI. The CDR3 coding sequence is TGTGCCAGCTCACCCGTAACAGGGTTGAATGGCTACACCTTC. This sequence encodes CASSPVTGLNGYTF.

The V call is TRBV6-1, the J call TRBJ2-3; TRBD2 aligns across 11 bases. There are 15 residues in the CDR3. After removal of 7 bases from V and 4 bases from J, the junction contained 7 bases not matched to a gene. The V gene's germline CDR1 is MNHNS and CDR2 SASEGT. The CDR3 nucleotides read TGTGCCAGCACTAGCGGGGGGTTCTCGTCAGATACGCAGTATTTT. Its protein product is CASTSGGFSSDTQYF.

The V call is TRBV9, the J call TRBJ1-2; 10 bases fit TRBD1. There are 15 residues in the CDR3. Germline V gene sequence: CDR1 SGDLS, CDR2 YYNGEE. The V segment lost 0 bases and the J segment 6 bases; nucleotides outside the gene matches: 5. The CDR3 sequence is CASSVVPGQGNGYTF. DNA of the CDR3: TGTGCCAGCAGCGTAGTACCGGGACAGGGGAATGGCTACACCTTC.

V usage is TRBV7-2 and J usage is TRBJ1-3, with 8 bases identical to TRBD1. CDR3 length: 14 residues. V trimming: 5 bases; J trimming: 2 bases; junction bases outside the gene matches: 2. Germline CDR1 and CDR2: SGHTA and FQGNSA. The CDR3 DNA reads TGTGCCAGCAGCCGGACAGGGACTGGAAACACCATATATTTT. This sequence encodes CASSRTGTGNTIYF.

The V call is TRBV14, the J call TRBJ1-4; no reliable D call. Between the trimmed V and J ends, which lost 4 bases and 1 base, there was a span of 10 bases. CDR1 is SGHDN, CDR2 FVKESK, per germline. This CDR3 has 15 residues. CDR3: CASSRRLKTNEKLFF. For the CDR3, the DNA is TGTGCCAGCAGCCGGAGATTGAAAACTAATGAAAAACTGTTTTTT.